Below, one T cell receptor beta chain is given with its context. Per germline, CDR1 SGHRS and CDR2 YFSETQ. Deletions cut 0 bases from V and 1 base from J, with 11 bases between. CDR3 length: 16 residues. The record originates from a study of control samples from healthy donors and cancer patients. Only in-frame clones appear in the TCRdb table, and some are missing; sequencing was by immunoSEQ multiplex PCR. The table has 95,000 to 150,000 clones, approximately 87% seen once. The sequence was obtained from a man between 60 and 75 years old in good health. Input material: blood. This chain uses TRBV5-1 with TRBJ1-5, with D perhaps matching TRBD1 (5 bases). The CDR3 region has the DNA TGCGCCAGCAGCTTGGAGGGACTTGGGAGCAATCAGCCCCAGCATTTT. Its protein product is CASSLEGLGSNQPQHF.